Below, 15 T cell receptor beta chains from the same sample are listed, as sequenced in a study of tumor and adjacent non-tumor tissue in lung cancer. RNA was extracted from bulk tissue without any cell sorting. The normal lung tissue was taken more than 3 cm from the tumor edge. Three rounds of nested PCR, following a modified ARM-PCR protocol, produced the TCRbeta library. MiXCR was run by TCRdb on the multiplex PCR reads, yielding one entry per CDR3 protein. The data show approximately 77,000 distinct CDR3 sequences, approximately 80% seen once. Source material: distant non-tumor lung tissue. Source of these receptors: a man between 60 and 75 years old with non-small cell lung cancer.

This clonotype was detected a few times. This CDR3 reads CASCFQGADTQYF. DNA for the CDR3: TGTGCCAGTTGCTTTCAGGGTGCAGATACGCAGTATTTT. This sequence joins TRBV11-3 and TRBJ2-3, with D possibly being TRBD1 (5 bases). Germline V gene data show CDR1 as SGHNT and CDR2 as YENEEA. The CDR3 extends over 13 amino acids. V was clipped by 9 bases and J by 4 bases, with 14 bases between them. Full variable domain (remainder filled in from reference TRBV11-3 and TRBJ2-3): EAGVVQSPRYKIIEKKQPVAFWCNPISGHNTLYWYLQNLGQGPELLIRYENEEAVDDSQLPKDRFSAERLKGVDSTLKIQPAELGDSAVYLCASCFQGADTQYFGPGTRLTVL.

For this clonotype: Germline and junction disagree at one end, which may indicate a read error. CDR3: CASSLQQANAKLFF. The CDR3 region has the DNA TGCGCCAGCAGCTTGCAACAGGCTAATGCAAAACTGTTTTTT. The chain carries TRBV5-1 and TRBJ1-4; D possibly corresponds to TRBD1 (5 bases). Germline V CDR1 and CDR2: SGHRS, YFSETQ. CDR3 size: 14 residues.

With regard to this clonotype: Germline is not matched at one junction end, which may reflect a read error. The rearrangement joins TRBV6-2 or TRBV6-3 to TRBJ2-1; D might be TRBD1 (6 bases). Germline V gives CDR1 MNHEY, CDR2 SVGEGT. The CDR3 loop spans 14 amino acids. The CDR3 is CARTDWTVRNKQFF. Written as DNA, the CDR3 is TGTGCCAGGACCGACTGGACAGTCCGCAATAAGCAGTTCTTC.

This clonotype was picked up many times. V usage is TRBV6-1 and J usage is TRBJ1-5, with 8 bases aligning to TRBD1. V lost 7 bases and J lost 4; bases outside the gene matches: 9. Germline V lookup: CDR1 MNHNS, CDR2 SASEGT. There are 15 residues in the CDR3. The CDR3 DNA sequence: TGTGCCAGCACCGCGCAGGGGGCGCGAAATCAGCCCCAGCATTTT. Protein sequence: CASTAQGARNQPQHF.

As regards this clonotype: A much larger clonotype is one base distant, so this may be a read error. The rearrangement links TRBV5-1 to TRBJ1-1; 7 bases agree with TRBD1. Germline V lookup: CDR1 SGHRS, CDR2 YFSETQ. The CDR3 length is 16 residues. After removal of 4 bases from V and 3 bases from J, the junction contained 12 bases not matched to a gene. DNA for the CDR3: TGCGCCAGCAGCCTTCGACAGGGAATTGTGGACACTGAAGCTTTCTTT. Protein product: CASSLRQGIVDTEAFF.

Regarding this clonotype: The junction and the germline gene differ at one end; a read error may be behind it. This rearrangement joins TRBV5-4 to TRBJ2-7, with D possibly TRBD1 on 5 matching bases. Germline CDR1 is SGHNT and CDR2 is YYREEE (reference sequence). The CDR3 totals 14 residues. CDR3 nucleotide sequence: TGTGCCAGCAGCATCGGTACAGGCTACTACGAGCAGTATTTC. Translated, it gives CASSIGTGYYEQYF.

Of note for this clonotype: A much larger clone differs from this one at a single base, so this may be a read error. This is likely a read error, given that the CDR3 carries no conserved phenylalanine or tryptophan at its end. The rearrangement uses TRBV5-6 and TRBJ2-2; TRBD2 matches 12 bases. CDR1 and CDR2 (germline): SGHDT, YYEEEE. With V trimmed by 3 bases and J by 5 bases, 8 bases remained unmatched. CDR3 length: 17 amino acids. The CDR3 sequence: CASSSTTTSGRTGELFL. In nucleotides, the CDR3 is TGTGCCAGCAGCTCCACTACGACTAGCGGGAGAACCGGGGAGCTGTTTTTA.

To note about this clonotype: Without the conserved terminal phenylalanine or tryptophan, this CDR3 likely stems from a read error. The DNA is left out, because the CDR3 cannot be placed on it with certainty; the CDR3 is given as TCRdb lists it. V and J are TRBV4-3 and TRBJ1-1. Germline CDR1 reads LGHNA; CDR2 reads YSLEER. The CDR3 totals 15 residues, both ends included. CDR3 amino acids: CASSQDGERNTEALL.

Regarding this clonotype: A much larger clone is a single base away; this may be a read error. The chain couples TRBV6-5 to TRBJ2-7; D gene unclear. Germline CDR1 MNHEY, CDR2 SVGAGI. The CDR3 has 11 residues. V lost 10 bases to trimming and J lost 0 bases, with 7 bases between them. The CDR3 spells CATHISYEQYF. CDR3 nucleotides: TGTGCCACGCACATCTCCTACGAGCAGTACTTC.

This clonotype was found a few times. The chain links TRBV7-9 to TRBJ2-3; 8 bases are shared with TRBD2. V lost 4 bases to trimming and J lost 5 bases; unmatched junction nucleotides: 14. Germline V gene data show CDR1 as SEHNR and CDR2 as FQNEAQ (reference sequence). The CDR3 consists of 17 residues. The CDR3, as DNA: TGTGCCAGCAGCTCCGGTGTGCAAGCGGGAGATGGAGATACGCAGTATTTT. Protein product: CASSSGVQAGDGDTQYF.

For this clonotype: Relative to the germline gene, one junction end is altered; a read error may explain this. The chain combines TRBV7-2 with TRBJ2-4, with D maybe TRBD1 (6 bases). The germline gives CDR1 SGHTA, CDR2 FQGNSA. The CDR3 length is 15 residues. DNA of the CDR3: TGTGGCAGCAGCAGCCATACAGGGACCAAAAACATTCAGTACTTC. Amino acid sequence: CGSSSHTGTKNIQYF.

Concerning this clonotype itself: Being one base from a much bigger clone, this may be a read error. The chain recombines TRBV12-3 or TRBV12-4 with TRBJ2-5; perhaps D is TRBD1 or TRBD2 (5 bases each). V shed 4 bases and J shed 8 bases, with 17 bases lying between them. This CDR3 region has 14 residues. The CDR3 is CASSWTNQGDTQYF. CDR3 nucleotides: TGTGCCAGCAGTTGGACCAACCAGGGAGATACCCAGTACTTC.

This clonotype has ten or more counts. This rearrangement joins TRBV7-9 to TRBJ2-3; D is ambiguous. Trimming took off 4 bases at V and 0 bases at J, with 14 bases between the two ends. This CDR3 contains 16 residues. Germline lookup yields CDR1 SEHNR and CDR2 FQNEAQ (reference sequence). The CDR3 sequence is CASSSPGYASTDTQYF. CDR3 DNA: TGTGCCAGCAGCTCCCCAGGCTACGCTAGCACAGATACGCAGTATTTT.

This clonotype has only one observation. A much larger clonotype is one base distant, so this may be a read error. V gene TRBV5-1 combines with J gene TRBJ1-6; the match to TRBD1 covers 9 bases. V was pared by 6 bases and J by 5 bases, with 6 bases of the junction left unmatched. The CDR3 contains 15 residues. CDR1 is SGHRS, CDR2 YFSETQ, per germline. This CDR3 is CASKTGGVHNSPLHF. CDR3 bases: TGCGCCAGCAAAACAGGGGGCGTCCATAATTCACCCCTCCACTTT.

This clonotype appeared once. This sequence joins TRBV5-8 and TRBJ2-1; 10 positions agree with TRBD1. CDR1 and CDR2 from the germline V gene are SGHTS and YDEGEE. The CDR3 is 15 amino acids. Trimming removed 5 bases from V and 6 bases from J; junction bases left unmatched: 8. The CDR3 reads CASRLMTGGINEQFF. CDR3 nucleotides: TGTGCCAGCAGGTTGATGACAGGGGGCATCAATGAGCAGTTCTTC.